This T cell receptor beta chain derives from a study of early T cells in non-severe SARS-CoV-2 infection. On the study more broadly: Unsorted whole-blood RNA was sequenced in bulk, leaving chains unpaired.

Many counts were recorded for this clonotype. V was cut by 5 bases and J by 3 bases, with 16 bases left in between. This CDR3 region has 15 residues. Germline assignment: CDR1 SEHNR and CDR2 FQNEAQ (reference sequence). The TCR library protocol attached unique molecular identifiers to the individual cDNA molecules. TCRdb recomputed calls from the 5' RACE reads with MiXCR, one row per CDR3 protein. Of 45,000 to 60,000 distinct CDR3 sequences detected, 9.3% appear once; the ten largest clones hold about a fifth. The TCR sequence derives from an adult who was a healthcare worker with PCR-confirmed SARS-CoV-2 infection or an uninfected control (not recorded which). The genes are TRBV7-9 and TRBJ1-2; TRBD1 might be the D (6 bases). The sample was whole blood. The CDR3 bases are TGTGCCAGCAGCCCCCGCCGCCGGGGGCACTATGGCTACACCTTC. Its translation is CASSPRRRGHYGYTF. The full variable domain, with the rest looked up from reference TRBV7-9 and TRBJ1-2, is DTGVSQNPRHKITKRGQNVTFRCDPISEHNRLYWYRQTLGQGPEFLTYFQNEAQLEKSRLLSDRFSAERPKGSFSTLEIQRTEQGDSAMYLCASSPRRRGHYGYTFGSGTRLTVV.